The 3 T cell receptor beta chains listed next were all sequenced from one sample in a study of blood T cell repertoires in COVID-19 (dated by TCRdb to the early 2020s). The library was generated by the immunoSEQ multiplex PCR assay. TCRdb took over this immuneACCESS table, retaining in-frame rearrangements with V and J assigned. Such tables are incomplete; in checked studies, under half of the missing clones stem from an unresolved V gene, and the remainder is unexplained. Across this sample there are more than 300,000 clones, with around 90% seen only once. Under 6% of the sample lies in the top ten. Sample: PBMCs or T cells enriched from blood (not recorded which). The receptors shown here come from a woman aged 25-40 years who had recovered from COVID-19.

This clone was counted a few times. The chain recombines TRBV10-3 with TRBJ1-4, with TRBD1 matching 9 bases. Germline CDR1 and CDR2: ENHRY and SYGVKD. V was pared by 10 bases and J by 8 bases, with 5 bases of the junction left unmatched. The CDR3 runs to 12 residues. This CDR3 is CATGTGREKLFF. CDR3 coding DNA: TGTGCCACCGGGACAGGGCGCGAAAAACTGTTTTTT.

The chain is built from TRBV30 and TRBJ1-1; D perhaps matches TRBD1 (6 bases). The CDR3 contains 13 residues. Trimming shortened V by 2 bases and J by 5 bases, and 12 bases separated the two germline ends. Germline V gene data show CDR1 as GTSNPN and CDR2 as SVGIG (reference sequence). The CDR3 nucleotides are TGTGCCTGGAGTTCCAGGGGATGGACTGAAGCTTTCTTT. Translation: CAWSSRGWTEAFF.

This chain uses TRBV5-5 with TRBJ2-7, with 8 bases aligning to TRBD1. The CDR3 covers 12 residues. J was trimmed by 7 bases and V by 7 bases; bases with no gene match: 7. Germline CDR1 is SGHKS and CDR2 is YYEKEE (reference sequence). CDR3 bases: TGTGCCAGCTTCGGCAGGGGGCGTGAGCAGTACTTC. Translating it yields CASFGRGREQYF.